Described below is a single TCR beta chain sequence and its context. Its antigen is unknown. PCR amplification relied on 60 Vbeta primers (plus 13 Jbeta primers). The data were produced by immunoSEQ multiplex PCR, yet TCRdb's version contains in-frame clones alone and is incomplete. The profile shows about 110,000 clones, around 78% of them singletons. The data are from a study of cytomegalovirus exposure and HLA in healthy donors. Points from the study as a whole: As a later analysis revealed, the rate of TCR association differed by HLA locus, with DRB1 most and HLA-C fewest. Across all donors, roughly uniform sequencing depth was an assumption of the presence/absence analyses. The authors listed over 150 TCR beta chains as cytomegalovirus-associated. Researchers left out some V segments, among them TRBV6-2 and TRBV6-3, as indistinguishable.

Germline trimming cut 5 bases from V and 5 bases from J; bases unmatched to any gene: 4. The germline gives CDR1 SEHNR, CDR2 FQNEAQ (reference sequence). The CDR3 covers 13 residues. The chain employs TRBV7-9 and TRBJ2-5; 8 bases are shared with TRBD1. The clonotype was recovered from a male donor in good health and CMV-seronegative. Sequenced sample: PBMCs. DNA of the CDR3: TGTGCCAGCAGCCTTACAGGGGGGGAGACCCAGTACTTC. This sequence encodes CASSLTGGETQYF.